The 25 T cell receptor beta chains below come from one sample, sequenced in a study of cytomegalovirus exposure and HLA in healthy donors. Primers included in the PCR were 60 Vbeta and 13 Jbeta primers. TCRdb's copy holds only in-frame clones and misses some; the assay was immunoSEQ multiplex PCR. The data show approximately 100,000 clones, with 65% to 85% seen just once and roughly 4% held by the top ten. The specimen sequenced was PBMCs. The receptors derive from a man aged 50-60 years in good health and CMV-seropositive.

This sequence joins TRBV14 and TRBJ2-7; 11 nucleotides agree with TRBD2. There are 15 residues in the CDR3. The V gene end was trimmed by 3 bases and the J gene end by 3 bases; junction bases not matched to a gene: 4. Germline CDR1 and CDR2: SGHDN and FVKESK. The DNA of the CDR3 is TGTGCCAGCAGCCACCCTGGACTAGCGGGCTACGAGCAGTACTTC. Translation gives CASSHPGLAGYEQYF.

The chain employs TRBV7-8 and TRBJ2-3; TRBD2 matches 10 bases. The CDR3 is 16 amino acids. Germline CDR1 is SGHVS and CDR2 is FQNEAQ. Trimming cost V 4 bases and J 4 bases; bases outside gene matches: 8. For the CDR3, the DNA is TGTGCCAGCAGCTCCATGGGACTAGCGACGGCAGATACGCAGTATTTT. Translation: CASSSMGLATADTQYF.

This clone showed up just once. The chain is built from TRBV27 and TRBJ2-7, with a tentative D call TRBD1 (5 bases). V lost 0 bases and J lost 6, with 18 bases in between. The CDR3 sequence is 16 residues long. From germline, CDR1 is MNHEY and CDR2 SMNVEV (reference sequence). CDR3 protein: CASSLSPPGSTPEQYF. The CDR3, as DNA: TGTGCCAGCAGTTTATCCCCCCCAGGGTCGACCCCCGAGCAGTACTTC.

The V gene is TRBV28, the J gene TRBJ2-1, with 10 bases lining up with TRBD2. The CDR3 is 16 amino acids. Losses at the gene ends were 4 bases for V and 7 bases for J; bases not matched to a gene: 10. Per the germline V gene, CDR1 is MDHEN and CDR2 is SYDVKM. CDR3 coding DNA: TGTGCCAGCAGTTCGATGGGACTAGCGTGGAAGAATGAGCAGTTCTTC. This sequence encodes CASSSMGLAWKNEQFF.

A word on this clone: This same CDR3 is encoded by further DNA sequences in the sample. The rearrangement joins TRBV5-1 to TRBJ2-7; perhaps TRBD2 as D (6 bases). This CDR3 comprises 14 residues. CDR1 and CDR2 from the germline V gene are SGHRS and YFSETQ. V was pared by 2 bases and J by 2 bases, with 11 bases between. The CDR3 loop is CASSLAGDTYEQYF. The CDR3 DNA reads TGCGCCAGCAGCTTAGCGGGTGACACCTACGAGCAGTACTTC. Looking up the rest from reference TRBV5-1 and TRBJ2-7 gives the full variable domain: KAGVTQTPRYLIKTRGQQVTLSCSPISGHRSVSWYQQTPGQGLQFLFEYFSETQRNKGNFPGRFSGRQFSNSRSEMNVSTLELGDSALYLCASSLAGDTYEQYFGPGTRLTVT.

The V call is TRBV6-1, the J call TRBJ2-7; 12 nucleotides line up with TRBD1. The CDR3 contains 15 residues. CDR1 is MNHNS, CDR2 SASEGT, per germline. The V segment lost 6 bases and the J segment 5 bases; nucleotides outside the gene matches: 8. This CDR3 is CASRLGTGGGHEQYF. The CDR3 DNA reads TGTGCCAGCAGGCTCGGGACAGGGGGCGGCCACGAGCAGTACTTC.

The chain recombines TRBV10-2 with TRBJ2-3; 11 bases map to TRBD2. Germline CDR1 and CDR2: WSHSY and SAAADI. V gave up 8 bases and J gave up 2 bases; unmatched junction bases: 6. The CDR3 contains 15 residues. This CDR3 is CASVSSGGFTDTQYF. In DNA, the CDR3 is TGCGCCAGCGTATCTAGCGGGGGGTTCACAGATACGCAGTATTTT.

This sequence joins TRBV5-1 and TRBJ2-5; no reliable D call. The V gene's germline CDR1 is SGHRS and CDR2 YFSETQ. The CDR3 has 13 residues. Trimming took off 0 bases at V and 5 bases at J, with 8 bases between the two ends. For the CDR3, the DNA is TGCGCCAGCAGCTTGGAAGGAGTGGAGACCCAGTACTTC. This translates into CASSLEGVETQYF.

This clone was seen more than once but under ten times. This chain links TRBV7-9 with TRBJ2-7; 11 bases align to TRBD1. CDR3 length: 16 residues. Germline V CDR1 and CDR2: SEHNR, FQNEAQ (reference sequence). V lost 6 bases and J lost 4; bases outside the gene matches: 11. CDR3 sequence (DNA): TGTGCCAGCAGTTTTGCCCCCGGGACAGGGGGTTACGAGCAGTACTTC. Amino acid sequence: CASSFAPGTGGYEQYF.

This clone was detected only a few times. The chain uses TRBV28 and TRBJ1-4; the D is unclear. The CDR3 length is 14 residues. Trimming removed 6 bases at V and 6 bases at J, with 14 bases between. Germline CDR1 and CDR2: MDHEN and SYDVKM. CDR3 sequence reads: CASSPLGQDEKLFF. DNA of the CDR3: TGTGCCAGCAGCCCCTTGGGCCAGGATGAAAAACTGTTTTTT.

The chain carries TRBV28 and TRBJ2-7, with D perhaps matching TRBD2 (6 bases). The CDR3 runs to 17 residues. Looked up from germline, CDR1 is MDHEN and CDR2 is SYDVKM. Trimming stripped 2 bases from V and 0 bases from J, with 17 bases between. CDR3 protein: CASSLPLLAASSYEQYF. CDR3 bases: TGTGCCAGCAGTTTACCGCTACTAGCTGCTAGCTCCTACGAGCAGTACTTC.

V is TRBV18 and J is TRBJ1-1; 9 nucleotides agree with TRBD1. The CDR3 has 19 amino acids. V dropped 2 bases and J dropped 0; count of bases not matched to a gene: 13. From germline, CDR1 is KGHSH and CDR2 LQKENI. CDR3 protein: CASSPERIGGTGLNTEAFF. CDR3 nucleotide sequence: TGTGCCAGCTCACCAGAACGAATAGGGGGGACAGGGTTGAACACTGAAGCTTTCTTT.

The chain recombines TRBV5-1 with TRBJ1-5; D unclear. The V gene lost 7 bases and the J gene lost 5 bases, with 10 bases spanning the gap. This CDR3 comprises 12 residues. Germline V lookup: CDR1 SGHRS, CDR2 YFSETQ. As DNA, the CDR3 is TGCGCCAGCCAAATGAGTGATCAGCCCCAGCATTTT. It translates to CASQMSDQPQHF.

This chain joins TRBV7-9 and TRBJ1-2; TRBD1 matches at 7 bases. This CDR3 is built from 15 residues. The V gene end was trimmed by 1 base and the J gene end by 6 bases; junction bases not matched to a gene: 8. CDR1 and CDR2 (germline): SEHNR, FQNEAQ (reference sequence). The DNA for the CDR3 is TGTGCCAGCAGCTTAGGGGACAGACCCATCGATGGCTACACCTTC. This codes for CASSLGDRPIDGYTF.

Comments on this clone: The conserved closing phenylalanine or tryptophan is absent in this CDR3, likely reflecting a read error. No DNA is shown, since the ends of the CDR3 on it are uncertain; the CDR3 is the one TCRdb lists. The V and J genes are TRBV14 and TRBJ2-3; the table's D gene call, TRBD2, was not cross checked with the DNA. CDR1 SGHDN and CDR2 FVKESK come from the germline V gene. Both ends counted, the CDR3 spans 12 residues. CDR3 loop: CASSPGGSPHMP.

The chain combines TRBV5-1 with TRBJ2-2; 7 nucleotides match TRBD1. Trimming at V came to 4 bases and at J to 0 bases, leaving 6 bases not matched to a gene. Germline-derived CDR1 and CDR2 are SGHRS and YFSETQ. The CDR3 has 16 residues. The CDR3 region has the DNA TGCGCCAGCAGCCCGGGGACAGACGCGAACACCGGGGAGCTGTTTTTT. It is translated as CASSPGTDANTGELFF. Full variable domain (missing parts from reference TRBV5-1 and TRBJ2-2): KAGVTQTPRYLIKTRGQQVTLSCSPISGHRSVSWYQQTPGQGLQFLFEYFSETQRNKGNFPGRFSGRQFSNSRSEMNVSTLELGDSALYLCASSPGTDANTGELFFGEGSRLTVL.

CDR3 in amino acids: CASSSTVPGQGRGSYEQYF. In nucleotides, the CDR3 is TGTGCCAGCAGCTCGACCGTCCCGGGACAGGGCAGGGGCTCCTACGAGCAGTACTTC. V and J are TRBV11-2 and TRBJ2-5; 9 nucleotides line up with TRBD1. The J call may be faulty, since TRBJ2-7 better matches the DNA end. Germline V gene data show CDR1 as SGHAT and CDR2 as FQNNGV. This CDR3 has 19 amino acids.

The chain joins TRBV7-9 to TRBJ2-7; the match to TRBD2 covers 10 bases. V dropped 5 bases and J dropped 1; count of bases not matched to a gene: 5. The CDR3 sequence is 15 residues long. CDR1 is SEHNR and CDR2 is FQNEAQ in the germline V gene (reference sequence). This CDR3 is CASSLSTSGSYEQYF. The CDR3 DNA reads TGTGCCAGCAGCCTCTCGACTAGCGGGTCCTACGAGCAGTACTTC. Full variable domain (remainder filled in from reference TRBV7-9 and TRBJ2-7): DTGVSQNPRHKITKRGQNVTFRCDPISEHNRLYWYRQTLGQGPEFLTYFQNEAQLEKSRLLSDRFSAERPKGSFSTLEIQRTEQGDSAMYLCASSLSTSGSYEQYFGPGTRLTVT.

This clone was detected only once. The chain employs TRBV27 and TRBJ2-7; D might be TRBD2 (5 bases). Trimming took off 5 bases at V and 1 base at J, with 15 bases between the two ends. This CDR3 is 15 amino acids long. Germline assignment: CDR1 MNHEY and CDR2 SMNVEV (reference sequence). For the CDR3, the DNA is TGTGCCAGCAGTAGCGCGAGTGCGGGTTCCTACGAGCAGTACTTC. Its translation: CASSSASAGSYEQYF.

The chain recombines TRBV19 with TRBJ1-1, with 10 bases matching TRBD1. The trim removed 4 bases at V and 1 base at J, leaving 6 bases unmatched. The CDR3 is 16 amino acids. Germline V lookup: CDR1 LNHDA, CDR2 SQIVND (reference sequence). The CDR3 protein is CASSTGQGRSNTEAFF. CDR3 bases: TGTGCCAGTAGTACGGGACAGGGGCGGTCGAACACTGAAGCTTTCTTT.

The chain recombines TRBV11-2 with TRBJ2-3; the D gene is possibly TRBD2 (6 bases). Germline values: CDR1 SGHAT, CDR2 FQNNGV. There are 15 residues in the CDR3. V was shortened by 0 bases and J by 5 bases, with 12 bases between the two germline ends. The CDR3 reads CASSLDSRGGDTQYF. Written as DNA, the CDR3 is TGTGCCAGCAGCTTAGATAGCCGGGGAGGAGATACGCAGTATTTT.

The CDR3 spells CASSLSRGPGTDTQYF. DNA for the CDR3: TGTGCCAGCAGTTTATCTCGTGGGCCGGGCACAGATACGCAGTATTTT. V is TRBV28 and J is TRBJ2-3; D unclear. The CDR3 has 16 residues. The germline gives CDR1 MDHEN, CDR2 SYDVKM. V lost 1 base and J 1 base, leaving 12 bases between the germline ends.

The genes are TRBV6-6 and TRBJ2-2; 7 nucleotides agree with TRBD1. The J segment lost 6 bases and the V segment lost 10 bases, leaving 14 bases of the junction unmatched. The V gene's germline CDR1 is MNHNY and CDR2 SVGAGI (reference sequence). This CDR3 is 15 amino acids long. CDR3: CATERGHTGAGELFF. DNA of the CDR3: TGTGCCACCGAGAGGGGGCATACAGGGGCCGGGGAGCTGTTTTTT.

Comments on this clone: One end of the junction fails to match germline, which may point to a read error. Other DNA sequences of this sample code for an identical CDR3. This chain's CDR3 is CASGSTGELFF. Here the CDR3 DNA reads TGTGCCAGCGGGAGCACCGGGGAGCTGTTTTTC. The chain joins TRBV5-4 to TRBJ2-2; tentative D call: TRBD2 (5 bases). There are 11 residues in the CDR3. The germline V gene has CDR1 SGHNT and CDR2 YYREEE (reference sequence).

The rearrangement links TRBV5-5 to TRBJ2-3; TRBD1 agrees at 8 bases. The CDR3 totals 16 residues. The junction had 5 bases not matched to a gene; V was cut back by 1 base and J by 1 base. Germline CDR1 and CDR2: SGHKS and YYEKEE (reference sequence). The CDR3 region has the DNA TGTGCCAGCAGCTTGAGGCAGGGGGCGGGCACAGATACGCAGTATTTT. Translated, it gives CASSLRQGAGTDTQYF.